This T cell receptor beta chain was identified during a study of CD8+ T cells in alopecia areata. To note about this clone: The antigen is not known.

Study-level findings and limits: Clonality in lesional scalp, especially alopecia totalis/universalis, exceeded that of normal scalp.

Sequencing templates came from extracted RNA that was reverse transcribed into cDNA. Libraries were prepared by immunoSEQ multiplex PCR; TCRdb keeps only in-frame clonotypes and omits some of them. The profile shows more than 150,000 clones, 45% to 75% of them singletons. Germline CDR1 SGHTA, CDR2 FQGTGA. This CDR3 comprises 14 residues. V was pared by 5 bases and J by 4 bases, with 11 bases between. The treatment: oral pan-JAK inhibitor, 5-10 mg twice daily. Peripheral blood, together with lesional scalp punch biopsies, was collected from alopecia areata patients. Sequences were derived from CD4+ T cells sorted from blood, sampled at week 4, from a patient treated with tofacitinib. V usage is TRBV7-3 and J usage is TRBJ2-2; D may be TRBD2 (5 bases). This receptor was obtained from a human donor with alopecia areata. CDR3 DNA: TGTGCCAGCAGCCCGACCGCGGGCACCGGGGAGCTGTTTTTT. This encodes CASSPTAGTGELFF.